This T cell receptor (beta chain) was found in a study of blood T cell repertoires in COVID-19. Study-level information: Samples of COVID-19 (acute and convalescent) were obtained from the United States, Italy and Spain. PBMCs, B-cell-depleted T cells, or T cells provided the cDNA or gDNA that made up the material.

Clones were sequenced by immunoSEQ multiplex PCR, and TCRdb holds only the in-frame ones, with some missing. Of more than 200,000 clones listed, 75% to 90% were seen once; the top ten hold 2% to 3%. Trimming pared 4 bases from V and 1 base from J, leaving 15 bases between. Per the germline V gene, CDR1 is SGHNT and CDR2 is YYREEE (reference sequence). The CDR3 extends over 17 amino acids. Sequenced material: peripheral blood. This clonotype was sampled from a woman between 65 and 79 years old with active or convalescent COVID-19. J is TRBJ1-6 and V is TRBV5-4; no firm D call. The CDR3 region has the DNA TGTGCCAGCAGCAAAACCTGGGGAGAATCCTATAATTCACCCCTCCACTTT. Translating it yields CASSKTWGESYNSPLHF. The full variable domain, completed using reference TRBV5-4 and TRBJ1-6, is ETGVTQSPTHLIKTRGQQVTLRCSSQSGHNTVSWYQQALGQGPQFIFQYYREEENGRGNFPPRFSGLQFPNYSSELNVNALELDDSALYLCASSKTWGESYNSPLHFGNGTRLTVT.